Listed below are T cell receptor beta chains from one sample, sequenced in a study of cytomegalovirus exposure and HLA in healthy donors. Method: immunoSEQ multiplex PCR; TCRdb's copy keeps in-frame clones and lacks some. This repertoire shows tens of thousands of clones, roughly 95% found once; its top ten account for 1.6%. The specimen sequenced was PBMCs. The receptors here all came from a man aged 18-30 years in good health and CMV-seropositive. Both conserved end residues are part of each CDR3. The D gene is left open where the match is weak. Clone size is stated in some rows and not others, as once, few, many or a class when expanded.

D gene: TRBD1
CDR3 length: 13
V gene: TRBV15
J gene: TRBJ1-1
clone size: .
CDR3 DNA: TGTGCCACCAGCAGGCAGGACAGGGGGAGGACTTTCTTT
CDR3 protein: CATSRQDRGRTFF

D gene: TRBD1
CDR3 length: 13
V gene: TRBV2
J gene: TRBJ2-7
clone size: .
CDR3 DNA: TGTGCCAGCAGTCCCAGGGGGCTCTACGAGCAGTACTTC
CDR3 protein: CASSPRGLYEQYF

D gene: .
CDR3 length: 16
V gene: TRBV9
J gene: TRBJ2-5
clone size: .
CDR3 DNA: TGTGCCAGCAGCGTAGCCTCATCGCGGGGTAAAGAGACCCAGTACTTC
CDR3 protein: CASSVASSRGKETQYF

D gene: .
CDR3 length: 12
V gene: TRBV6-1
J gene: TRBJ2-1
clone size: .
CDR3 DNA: TGTGCCAGCAGTGAAAGTCACAGGGAGCAGTTCTTC
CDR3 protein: CASSESHREQFF

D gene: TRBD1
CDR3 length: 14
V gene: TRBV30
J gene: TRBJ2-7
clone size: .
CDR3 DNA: TGTGCCTGGAGTTTTGGGCAGGGGGCGTACGAGCAGTACTTC
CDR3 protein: CAWSFGQGAYEQYF

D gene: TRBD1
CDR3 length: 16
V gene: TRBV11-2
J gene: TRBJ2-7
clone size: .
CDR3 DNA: TGTGCCAGCATCCCTTGGGACAGTCTCCCTTATAATCAGCAGTACTTC
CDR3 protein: CASIPWDSLPYNQQYF

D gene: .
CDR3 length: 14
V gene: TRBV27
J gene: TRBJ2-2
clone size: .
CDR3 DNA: TGTGCCAGCAGTTTATCCTTGAACACCGGGGGGCTGTTTTTT
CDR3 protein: CASSLSLNTGGLFF

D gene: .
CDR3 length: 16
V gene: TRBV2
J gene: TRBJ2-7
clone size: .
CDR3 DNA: TGTGCCAGCACCCTAAGACAGGCACCAACGACCTACGAGCAGTACTTC
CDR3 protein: CASTLRQAPTTYEQYF

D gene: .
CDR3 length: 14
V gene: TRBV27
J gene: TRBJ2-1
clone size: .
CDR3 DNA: TGTGCCAGCAGTTTATATGACAGGCCCAATGAGCAGTTCTTC
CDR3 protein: CASSLYDRPNEQFF

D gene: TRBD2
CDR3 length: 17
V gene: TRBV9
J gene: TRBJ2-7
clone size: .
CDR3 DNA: TGTGCCAGCAGCGCCCACCGGGGACTAGGAAATTCCCACGAGCAGTACTTC
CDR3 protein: CASSAHRGLGNSHEQYF

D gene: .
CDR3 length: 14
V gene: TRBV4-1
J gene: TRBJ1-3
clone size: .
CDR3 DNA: TGCGCCAGCAGCCAAGATAGTACTGGAAACACCATATATTTT
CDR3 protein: CASSQDSTGNTIYF

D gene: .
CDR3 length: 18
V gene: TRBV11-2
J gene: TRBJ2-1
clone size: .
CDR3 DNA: TGTGCCAGCAGCTTAGGAGGTGGGGGCGGGAGCTCCTACAATGAGCAGTTCTTC
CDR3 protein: CASSLGGGGGSSYNEQFF

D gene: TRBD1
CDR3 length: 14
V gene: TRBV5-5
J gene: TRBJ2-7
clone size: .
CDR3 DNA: TGTGCCAGCAGCCCCGGACAGGGAGGCTACGAGCAGTACTTC
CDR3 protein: CASSPGQGGYEQYF

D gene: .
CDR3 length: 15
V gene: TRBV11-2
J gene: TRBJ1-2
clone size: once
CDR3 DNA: TGTGCCAGCAGCTCTACCCTCCAGGGCTTCCGAGTCTACACCTTC
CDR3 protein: CASSSTLQGFRVYTF

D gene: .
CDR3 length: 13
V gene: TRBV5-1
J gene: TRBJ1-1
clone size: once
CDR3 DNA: TGCGCCAGCAGCCCCGCGGGACCGACTGAAGCTTTCTTT
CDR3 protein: CASSPAGPTEAFF

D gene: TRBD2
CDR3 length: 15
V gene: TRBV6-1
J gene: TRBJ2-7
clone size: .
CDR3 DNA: TGTGCCAGCAGTGAAGCGCGGGGGGCGCGGTACGAGCAGTACTTC
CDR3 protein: CASSEARGARYEQYF

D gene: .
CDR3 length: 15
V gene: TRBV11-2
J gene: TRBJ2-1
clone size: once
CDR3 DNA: TGTGCCAGCAGCTTTAGATCTTACGGTAACAATGAGCAGTTCTTC
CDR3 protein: CASSFRSYGNNEQFF

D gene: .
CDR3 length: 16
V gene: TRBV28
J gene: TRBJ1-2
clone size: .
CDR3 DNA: TGTGCCAGCACCTTACAAACCTCAGGAGGGAACTATGGCTACACCTTC
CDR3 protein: CASTLQTSGGNYGYTF

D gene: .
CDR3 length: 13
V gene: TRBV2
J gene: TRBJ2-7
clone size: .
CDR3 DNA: TGTGCCAGCAGTAGGGAGACCTACGTGGAGCAGTACTTC
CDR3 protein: CASSRETYVEQYF

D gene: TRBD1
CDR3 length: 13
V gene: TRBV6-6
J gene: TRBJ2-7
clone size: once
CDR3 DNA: TGTGCCAGCAGTCCGGGGACAGGGCGTGAGCAGTACTTC
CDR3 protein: CASSPGTGREQYF

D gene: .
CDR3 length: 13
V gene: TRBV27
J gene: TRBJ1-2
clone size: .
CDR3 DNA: TGTGCCAGCAGGCAGGGTACTAACTATGGCTACACCTTC
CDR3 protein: CASRQGTNYGYTF

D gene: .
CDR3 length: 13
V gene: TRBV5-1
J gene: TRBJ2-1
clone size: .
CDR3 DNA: TGCGCCAGCAGCTTGGCGGAGGGAAATGAGCAGTTCTTC
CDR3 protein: CASSLAEGNEQFF

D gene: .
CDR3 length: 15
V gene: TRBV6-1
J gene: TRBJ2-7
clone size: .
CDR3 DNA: TGTGCCAGCAGTGACATCGGCGGCTTTTCCTCCGAGCAGTACTTC
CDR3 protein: CASSDIGGFSSEQYF

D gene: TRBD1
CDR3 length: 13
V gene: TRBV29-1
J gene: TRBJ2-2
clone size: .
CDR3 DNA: TGCAGCGGCCAGGGGGCGTTGGCCGGGGAGCTGTTTTTT
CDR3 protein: CSGQGALAGELFF

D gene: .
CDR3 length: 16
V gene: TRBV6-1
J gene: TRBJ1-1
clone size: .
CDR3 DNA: TGTGCCAGCAGTGAAAGGTCCCGGGTAATGAACACTGAAGCTTTCTTT
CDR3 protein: CASSERSRVMNTEAFF

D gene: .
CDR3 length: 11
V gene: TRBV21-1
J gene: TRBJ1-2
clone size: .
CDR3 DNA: TGTGCCAGCAGCGTTACAGGTGGCTACACCTTC
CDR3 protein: CASSVTGGYTF

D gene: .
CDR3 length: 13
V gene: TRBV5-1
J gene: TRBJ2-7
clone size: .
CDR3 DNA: TGCGCCAGCAGTCCCCGGGACATCTACGAGCAGTACTTC
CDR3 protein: CASSPRDIYEQYF

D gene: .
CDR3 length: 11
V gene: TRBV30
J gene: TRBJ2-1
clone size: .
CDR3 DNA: TGTGCCTGGAGTGTTGAGAATGAGCAGTTCTTC
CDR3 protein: CAWSVENEQFF

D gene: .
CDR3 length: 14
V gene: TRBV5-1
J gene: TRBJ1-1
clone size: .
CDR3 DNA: TGCGCCAGCAGCTTGGGGCGACAGGCCACTGAAGCTTTCTTT
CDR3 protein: CASSLGRQATEAFF

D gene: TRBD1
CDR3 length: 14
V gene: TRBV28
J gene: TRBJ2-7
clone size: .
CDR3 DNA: TGTGCCAGCAACTCTTACAGGGGGTCCCACGAGCAGTACTTC
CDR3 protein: CASNSYRGSHEQYF

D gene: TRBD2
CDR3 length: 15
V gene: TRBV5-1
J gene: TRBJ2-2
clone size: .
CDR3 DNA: TGCGCCAGCAGCCCAGTAGCGGGGAACACCGGGGAGCTGTTTTTT
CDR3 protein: CASSPVAGNTGELFF

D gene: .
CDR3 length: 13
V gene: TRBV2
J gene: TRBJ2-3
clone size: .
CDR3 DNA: TGTGCCAGTCACAGGGATACGGCAGATACGCAGTATTTT
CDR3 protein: CASHRDTADTQYF

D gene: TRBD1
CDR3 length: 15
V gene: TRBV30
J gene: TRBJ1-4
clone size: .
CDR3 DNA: TGTGCCTGGAGTGCTACAGGGGGCGCGGGTGAAAAACTGTTTTTT
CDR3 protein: CAWSATGGAGEKLFF

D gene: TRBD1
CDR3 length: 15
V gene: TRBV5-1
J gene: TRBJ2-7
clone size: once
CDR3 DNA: TGCGCCAGCAGCTGGACAGGGGGGGGCTCCTACGAGCAGTACTTC
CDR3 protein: CASSWTGGGSYEQYF

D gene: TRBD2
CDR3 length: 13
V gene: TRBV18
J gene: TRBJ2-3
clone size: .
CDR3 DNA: TGTGCCAGCCGACTAGCGGCCACAGATACGCAGTATTTT
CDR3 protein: CASRLAATDTQYF

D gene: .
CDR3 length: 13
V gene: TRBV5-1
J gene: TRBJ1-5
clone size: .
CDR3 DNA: TGCGCCAGCAGCTTGGACGGGGGTCAGCCCCAGCATTTT
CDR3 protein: CASSLDGGQPQHF